This T cell receptor beta chain was recovered during a study of blood T cell repertoires in COVID-19. Study details: Sites in the United States, Italy and Spain provided acute and convalescent COVID-19 samples. Sources were T cells, B-cell-depleted T cells, or PBMCs; the material itself was cDNA or gDNA.

Trimming cost V 2 bases and J 4 bases, with 8 bases left between them. Germline V CDR1 and CDR2: MGHRA, YSYEKL. There are 13 residues in the CDR3. Authors' data handling: Reference gene primer amplification gave estimated nucleated cell counts. Profiling relied on immunoSEQ multiplex PCR, and the TCRdb table lists in-frame clones only, not all of them. V, J and clone size derive from that table, while D and trimming were established from the DNA sequence. The repertoire holds more than 150,000 clones, 75% to 85% seen once, with more than 10% in the top ten. Seattle patient enrollment occurred during active infection, with longitudinal follow-up thereafter.

The chain has TRBV4-1 and TRBJ1-1, with a tentative D call TRBD1 (6 bases). The sequenced material came from peripheral blood. This TCR was sampled from an elderly woman with COVID-19, enrolled during active disease. The CDR3 DNA sequence: TGCGCCAGCAGCCAACGAGGGGGCACTGAAGCTTTCTTT. It yields the protein CASSQRGGTEAFF.